One sample yielded the 2 T cell receptor beta chains listed below, sequenced in a study of cytomegalovirus exposure and HLA in healthy donors. The PCR employed 60 Vbeta primers together with 13 Jbeta primers. Data came from immunoSEQ multiplex PCR; TCRdb stores just in-frame clones and leaves some out. The table records more than 90,000 clones, about 80% of them present only once. What was sequenced was PBMCs. These receptors came from a man aged 35-49 years in good health and CMV-seronegative.

J is TRBJ1-3 and V is TRBV7-2; the match to TRBD1 covers 8 bases. Germline V gives CDR1 SGHTA, CDR2 FQGNSA. Trimming at V came to 4 bases and at J to 4 bases, leaving 6 bases not matched to a gene. The CDR3 contains 15 residues. The CDR3 protein is CASSSQGAEGNTIYF. The CDR3 DNA reads TGTGCCAGCAGCTCCCAGGGGGCTGAAGGAAACACCATATATTTT. Supplemented by reference TRBV7-2 and TRBJ1-3, the full variable domain reads GAGVSQSPSNKVTEKGKDVELRCDPISGHTALYWYRQSLGQGLEFLIYFQGNSAPDKSGLPSDRFSAERTGGSVSTLTIQRTQQEDSAVYLCASSSQGAEGNTIYFGEGSWLTVV.

The gene calls are TRBV6-5 and TRBJ1-2; 8 bases are a match to TRBD1. The length of the CDR3 is 13 residues. Germline trimming cut 6 bases from V and 8 bases from J; bases unmatched to any gene: 8. Germline V gene sequence: CDR1 MNHEY, CDR2 SVGAGI. DNA of the CDR3: TGTGCCAGCAGGACCGACAGGGGCTGGGGCTACACCTTC. It translates to CASRTDRGWGYTF.